These 17 T cell receptor beta chains came from one sample sequenced in a study of T-cell reconstitution after alpha-beta-depleted transplantation in children. A TCRbeta library incorporating unique molecular identifiers was prepared. In TCRdb, the PCR reads were re-called with MiXCR into one record per CDR3 protein. The sample contains fewer than 250,000 distinct CDR3 sequences, approximately 15% of which appear only once. The specimen comprised PBMCs, mostly from graft donor cells, sampled 360 days after TCRalphabeta/CD19-depleted stem cell transplant. The origin of the receptors is a male patient between 2 and 15 years old who had a stem cell transplant for acute lymphoblastic leukemia, so the T cells may come from the graft donor.

This clonotype was counted at least ten times. The genes are TRBV5-1 and TRBJ1-2, with D unclear. V lost 3 bases to trimming and J lost 1 base, with 16 bases between them. Germline V gene data show CDR1 as SGHRS and CDR2 as YFSETQ. This CDR3 region has 16 residues. CDR3 sequence reads: CASSSVEGNYNYGYTF. In nucleotides, the CDR3 is TGCGCCAGCAGCTCGGTTGAAGGGAACTATAACTATGGCTACACCTTC.

The V call is TRBV5-1, the J call TRBJ1-2; 9 nucleotides align to TRBD1. V trimming: 5 bases; J trimming: 2 bases; junction bases outside the gene matches: 4. The CDR3 totals 14 residues. Looked up from germline, CDR1 is SGHRS and CDR2 is YFSETQ. The CDR3 region is CASRRTGDNYGYTF. The CDR3 nucleotides are TGCGCCAGCAGACGGACAGGGGACAACTATGGCTACACCTTC.

This clonotype turned up a few times. The chain combines TRBV3-1 with TRBJ2-3; 8 positions agree with TRBD2. CDR1 and CDR2 from the germline V gene are LGHDT and YNNKEL (reference sequence). This CDR3 has 15 residues. V dropped 0 bases and J dropped 8; count of bases not matched to a gene: 7. The CDR3 region has the DNA TGTGCCAGCAGCCAAGATGGGACTAGTTTGAGTACGCAGTATTTT. Amino acids: CASSQDGTSLSTQYF.

This clonotype was counted only a few times. V usage is TRBV6-2 or TRBV6-3 and J usage is TRBJ2-5; 7 bases agree with TRBD2. The germline gives CDR1 MNHEY, CDR2 SVGEGT. J gave up 7 bases and V 1 base, and 9 bases lay outside the gene matches. The CDR3 length is 15 residues. CDR3 DNA sequence: TGTGCCAGCAGTTACTATGGGGTTATAGCGGGGACCCAGTACTTC. It encodes CASSYYGVIAGTQYF.

V and J are TRBV5-1 and TRBJ2-1, with 11 bases matching TRBD2. The CDR3 sequence is 18 residues long. Trimming cost V 1 base and J 6 bases; bases outside gene matches: 12. CDR1 is SGHRS, CDR2 YFSETQ, per germline. CDR3 in DNA: TGCGCCAGCAGCTTGTGGATCGCGGTAGCGGGGGGGTCCAATGAGCAGTTCTTC. Translation gives CASSLWIAVAGGSNEQFF.

This clonotype showed up just a few times. The chain links TRBV5-1 to TRBJ2-5; tentatively, D is TRBD1 (5 bases). Germline loops: CDR1 SGHRS, CDR2 YFSETQ. This CDR3 region has 16 residues. The germline V and J ends were trimmed by 0 bases and 2 bases, with 14 bases remaining between them. The CDR3 nucleotides are TGCGCCAGCAGCTTGGCCAGGCGGACAAATCAAGAGACCCAGTACTTC. Its protein is CASSLARRTNQETQYF.

This clonotype came up a few times. This chain uses TRBV4-3 with TRBJ2-5; D gene ambiguous. V lost 5 bases, J lost 1 base, and 8 bases lay in between. The CDR3 has 13 amino acids. Germline V gene sequence: CDR1 LGHNA, CDR2 YSLEER. The DNA of the CDR3 is TGCGCCAGCAGCTCTCAAACCCAAGAGACCCAGTACTTC. The encoded protein is CASSSQTQETQYF.

The chain combines TRBV6-2 or TRBV6-3 with TRBJ2-1; 8 bases line up with TRBD2. V shed 9 bases and J 5 bases; nucleotides not matched to a gene: 15. From germline, CDR1 is MNHEY and CDR2 SVGEGT. This CDR3 has 16 amino acids. CDR3 nucleotides: TGTGCCAGTCAGCAGGCCAGCGGGAGTTACCACAATGAGCAGTTCTTC. It specifies CASQQASGSYHNEQFF.

This clonotype was observed a few times. This chain links TRBV10-1 with TRBJ2-7, with D possibly TRBD1 on 6 matching bases. The germline V gene encodes CDR1 WNHNN and CDR2 SYGVQD (reference sequence). Trimming removed 0 bases at V and 3 bases at J, with 9 bases between. CDR3 length equals 14 residues. Here the CDR3 DNA reads TGCGCCAGCAGTGAGTCAGGACAGATCTACGAGCAGTACTTC. This codes for CASSESGQIYEQYF.

Comment on this clonotype: Since a much larger clone is just one base distant, this may be a read error. The V call is TRBV28, the J call TRBJ2-2, with D unclear. Per the germline V gene, CDR1 is MDHEN and CDR2 is SYDVKM. The length of the CDR3 is 14 residues. Trimming took off 8 bases at V and 0 bases at J, with 10 bases between the two ends. The CDR3 DNA reads TGTGCCAGCGAATCCTTGGCGAACACCGGGGAGCTGTTTTTT. It yields the protein CASESLANTGELFF. Drawing the rest from reference TRBV28 and TRBJ2-2, the complete variable domain is DVKVTQSSRYLVKRTGEKVFLECVQDMDHENMFWYRQDPGLGLRLIYFSYDVKMKEKGDIPEGYSVSREKKERFSLILESASTNQTSMYLCASESLANTGELFFGEGSRLTVL.

This chain uses TRBV6-2 or TRBV6-3 with TRBJ2-1; D not certain. V gave up 5 bases and J gave up 3 bases, with 8 bases separating them. This CDR3 contains 13 residues. Looked up from germline, CDR1 is MNHEY and CDR2 is SVGEGT. CDR3 coding DNA: TGTGCCAGCAGTCGACTCGTCTACAATGAGCAGTTCTTC. Its translation: CASSRLVYNEQFF.

This clonotype was seen more than once but under ten times. The chain carries TRBV10-3 and TRBJ2-2, with D unresolved. Trimming took off 8 bases at V and 7 bases at J, with 14 bases between the two ends. The CDR3 length is 13 residues. CDR1 and CDR2 from the germline V gene are ENHRY and SYGVKD. The CDR3 spells CAIGARLDGELFF. CDR3 bases: TGTGCCATCGGAGCCCGCCTGGACGGGGAGCTGTTTTTT.

This clonotype was picked up many times. The chain employs TRBV7-8 and TRBJ1-2, with no clear D. Germline CDR1 and CDR2: SGHVS and FQNEAQ. The CDR3 runs 12 residues. The V end was cut by 5 bases, the J end by 9 bases, with 13 bases between. CDR3 amino acids: CASSREGRSYTF. CDR3 coding DNA: TGTGCCAGCAGCCGAGAGGGCCGCAGCTACACCTTC.

In this sample, this clonotype turned up a few times. In DNA form, the CDR3 reads TGTGCCAGCAGCTTTAGCTCGGGCTCTGGAAACACCATATATTTT. Its translation: CASSFSSGSGNTIYF. The chain is built from TRBV11-1 and TRBJ1-3; no reliable D call. Germline CDR1 and CDR2: SGHAT and FQDESV (reference sequence). The CDR3 spans 15 residues. V was pared by 3 bases and J by 0 bases, with 9 bases between. Complete variable domain (other parts from reference TRBV11-1 and TRBJ1-3): EAEVAQSPRYKITEKSQAVAFWCDPISGHATLYWYRQILGQGPELLVQFQDESVVDDSQLPKDRFSAERLKGVDSTLKIQPAELGDSAMYLCASSFSSGSGNTIYFGEGSWLTVV.

A few counts support this clonotype. V is TRBV27 and J is TRBJ1-1; no firm D call. Deletions cut 6 bases from V and 3 bases from J, with 20 bases between. The V gene's germline CDR1 is MNHEY and CDR2 SMNVEV (reference sequence). CDR3 size: 16 residues. The CDR3 sequence: CASSPRWGLLDTEAFF. As DNA, the CDR3 is TGTGCCAGCAGCCCTCGGTGGGGTCTCCTGGACACTGAAGCTTTCTTT.

This clonotype has just a few counts. The CDR3: CASSQGVGTEAFF. CDR3 bases: TGCGCCAGCAGCCAAGGGGTCGGCACTGAAGCTTTCTTT. V is TRBV5-1 and J is TRBJ1-1; D is perhaps TRBD1 (5 bases). Trimming stripped 4 bases from V and 4 bases from J, with 11 bases between. This CDR3 spans 13 amino acids. Germline V gives CDR1 SGHRS, CDR2 YFSETQ.

The chain recombines TRBV4-1 with TRBJ1-1; 7 bases are shared with TRBD1. The CDR3 has 14 residues. J lost 0 bases, V lost 9 bases, and 7 bases had no gene match. CDR1 is MGHRA, CDR2 YSYEKL, per germline. The CDR3 region is CASKTGPMNTEAFF. The CDR3 DNA is TGCGCCAGTAAGACAGGGCCGATGAACACTGAAGCTTTCTTT.